Below are 16 T cell receptor beta chains sequenced from a single sample in a study of CD8 T cells in Susac syndrome. Reverse transcription used about 0.5 to 1 ug RNA and random hexamers. Each CDR3 protein is one row after TCRdb ran MiXCR on the immunoSEQ multiplex PCR reads. In the table there are over 140,000 distinct CDR3 sequences, around 95% of which are singletons. Sequencing was done on a sample of CD4+ T cells from PBMCs. The receptors here all came from a human donor with Susac syndrome.

The V and J genes are TRBV7-9 and TRBJ2-1, with 7 bases identical to TRBD2. The CDR3 is 17 residues long. Trimming cost V 4 bases and J 4 bases; bases outside gene matches: 13. Germline CDR1 SEHNR, CDR2 FQNEAQ (reference sequence). The CDR3 loop reads CASSSQKLANSYNEQFF. The DNA of the CDR3 is TGTGCCAGCAGCTCGCAAAAACTAGCGAACAGTTACAATGAGCAGTTCTTC.

A single count supports this clonotype. The chain has TRBV23-1 and TRBJ2-6; D perhaps matches TRBD2 (6 bases). TRBV23-1 is filed as an ORF, its function uncertain. This CDR3 region has 19 residues. V lost 0 bases to trimming and J lost 0 bases, with 15 bases between them. The CDR3: CASSQSCGVPLSGANVLTF. DNA of the CDR3: TGCGCCAGCAGTCAATCGTGCGGGGTCCCCCTCTCTGGGGCCAACGTCCTGACTTTC.

V is TRBV25-1 and J is TRBJ1-4; TRBD1 might be the D (6 bases). Trimming removed 5 bases at V and 7 bases at J, with 14 bases between. The CDR3 runs 14 residues. Per the germline V gene, CDR1 is MGHDK and CDR2 is SYGVNS. The DNA of the CDR3 is TGTGCCAGCAGTAGGGCAGGGGCTCGTGAAAAACTGTTTTTT. Its translation: CASSRAGAREKLFF.

The chain links TRBV24-1 to TRBJ2-3; a weak D match, TRBD2 (10 bases). V was clipped by 4 bases and J by 6 bases, with 28 bases between them. Germline CDR1 KGHDR, CDR2 SFDVKD. The CDR3 runs to 19 residues. For the CDR3, the DNA is TGTGCCACCAGTGAAGGGGACAGGGCGGGTCTAGCGGGAGTGGATACGCAGTATTTT. Amino acid sequence: CATSEGDRAGLAGVDTQYF.

This chain connects TRBV12-5 to TRBJ2-3; 9 bases are shared with TRBD2. Germline V gene data show CDR1 as LGHNT and CDR2 as FRNRAP. The CDR3 is 15 amino acids. J was trimmed by 3 bases and V by 5 bases; bases with no gene match: 6. DNA of the CDR3: TGTGCTAGTGGTCGCATAGCGGGAGTAACAGATACGCAGTATTTT. Protein product: CASGRIAGVTDTQYF.

The J gene is TRBJ2-7, the V gene TRBV3-1, with 10 bases lining up with TRBD1. Germline V CDR1 and CDR2: LGHDT, YNNKEL (reference sequence). The CDR3 totals 14 residues. V was clipped by 8 bases and J by 1 base; unmatched bases: 5. CDR3 residues: CASSGTGVSYEQYF. CDR3 nucleotides: TGTGCCAGCTCGGGGACAGGGGTTTCCTACGAGCAGTACTTC.

The rearrangement joins TRBV20-1 to TRBJ2-7, with 11 bases matching TRBD1. The CDR3 spans 14 residues. In germline, CDR1 is DFQATT, CDR2 SNEGSKA (reference sequence). The V and J ends lost 3 bases and 5 bases, in that order; junction bases with no gene match: 6. The CDR3 region is CSASRTGGLDEQYF. The CDR3, as DNA: TGCAGTGCTAGCCGGACAGGGGGCCTCGACGAGCAGTACTTC.

The V call is TRBV29-1, the J call TRBJ2-2, with D possibly matching TRBD1 (6 bases). This CDR3 has 15 amino acids. Germline CDR1 SQVTM, CDR2 ANQGSEA. V dropped 2 bases and J dropped 5 bases, with 15 bases sitting between them. CDR3 loop: CSVERADRRTGELFF. CDR3 DNA: TGCAGCGTTGAACGCGCAGACAGGCGTACCGGGGAGCTGTTTTTT.

The chain recombines TRBV20-1 with TRBJ1-1; weak D call: TRBD1 (6 bases). Germline V gene data show CDR1 as DFQATT and CDR2 as SNEGSKA (reference sequence). Deletions cut 6 bases from V and 0 bases from J, with 11 bases between. The CDR3 spans 13 residues. CDR3 sequence: CSAEDSMNTEAFF. The DNA of the CDR3 is TGCAGTGCAGAGGACAGCATGAACACTGAAGCTTTCTTT.

The chain has TRBV20-1 and TRBJ2-7; D possibly uses TRBD1 or TRBD2 (7 bases each). Trimming removed 4 bases at V and 7 bases at J, with 17 bases between. The CDR3 loop spans 13 amino acids. CDR1 is DFQATT, CDR2 SNEGSKA, per germline (reference sequence). The CDR3 loop is CSANRGGRKEQYF. The CDR3 bases are TGCAGTGCTAACAGGGGAGGGAGGAAGGAGCAGTACTTC.

This clonotype was seen a single time. This chain connects TRBV20-1 to TRBJ2-3; tentative D call: TRBD2 (5 bases). With 3 bases removed from V and 6 bases from J, the gap between germline ends came to 16 bases. Germline V lookup: CDR1 DFQATT, CDR2 SNEGSKA (reference sequence). CDR3 length: 14 amino acids. This CDR3 reads CSASTDGGMDTQYF. CDR3 in DNA: TGCAGTGCTAGCACCGACGGAGGAATGGATACGCAGTATTTT.

This chain uses TRBV4-3 with TRBJ2-1; D is unresolved. Trimming cost V 2 bases and J 4 bases, with 12 bases left between them. The CDR3 consists of 15 residues. The germline gives CDR1 LGHNA, CDR2 YSLEER. The chain's CDR3 is CASSQMLSGYNEQFF. DNA for the CDR3: TGCGCCAGCAGCCAAATGCTGTCGGGTTACAATGAGCAGTTCTTC.

The CDR3 region has the DNA TGTGCCAGCAGTCCCTCGACAGGGCCTAACTATGGCTACACCTTC. Protein: CASSPSTGPNYGYTF. The chain combines TRBV12-3 or TRBV12-4 with TRBJ1-2, with 7 bases aligning to TRBD1. V lost 5 bases and J lost 0; bases outside the gene matches: 6. The CDR3 has 15 amino acids.

This rearrangement joins TRBV2 to TRBJ1-1; weak D call: TRBD1 (6 bases). CDR3 length equals 15 residues. Deletions cut 9 bases from V and 0 bases from J, with 17 bases between. The germline gives CDR1 SNHLY, CDR2 FYNNEI. The CDR3 region has the DNA TGTGCCAGGAAACCCACCGGGACACTGAACACTGAAGCTTTCTTT. The encoded protein is CARKPTGTLNTEAFF.

The chain employs TRBV20-1 and TRBJ1-6; no clear D gene. Germline loops: CDR1 DFQATT, CDR2 SNEGSKA (reference sequence). V shed 5 bases and J shed 8 bases, with 13 bases lying between them. The CDR3 is 13 residues long. CDR3 DNA: TGCAGTGCTCCAAGCAGCGGATATTCACCCCTCCACTTT. This sequence encodes CSAPSSGYSPLHF.

The chain uses TRBV20-1 and TRBJ2-3; TRBD2 matches 13 bases. This CDR3 contains 16 residues. The germline V gene has CDR1 DFQATT and CDR2 SNEGSKA (reference sequence). Trimming took 6 bases from V and 2 from J; bases not matched to a gene: 8. CDR3 DNA: TGCAGTGCCCAGTGGACTAGCGGGAGAATCACAGATACGCAGTATTTT. Translated, it gives CSAQWTSGRITDTQYF.